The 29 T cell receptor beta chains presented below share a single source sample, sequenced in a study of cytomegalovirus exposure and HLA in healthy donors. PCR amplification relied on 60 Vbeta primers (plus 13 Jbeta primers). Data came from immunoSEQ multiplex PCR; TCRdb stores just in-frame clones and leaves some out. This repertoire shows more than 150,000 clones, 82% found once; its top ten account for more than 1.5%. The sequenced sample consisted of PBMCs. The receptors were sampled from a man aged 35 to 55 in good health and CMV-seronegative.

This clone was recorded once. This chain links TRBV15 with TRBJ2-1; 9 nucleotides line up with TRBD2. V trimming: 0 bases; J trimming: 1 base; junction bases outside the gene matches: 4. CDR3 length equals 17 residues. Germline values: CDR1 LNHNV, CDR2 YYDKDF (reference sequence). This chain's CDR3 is CATSRDPLAGSYNEQFF. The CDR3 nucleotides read TGTGCCACCAGCAGAGATCCTCTAGCGGGGTCCTACAATGAGCAGTTCTTC.

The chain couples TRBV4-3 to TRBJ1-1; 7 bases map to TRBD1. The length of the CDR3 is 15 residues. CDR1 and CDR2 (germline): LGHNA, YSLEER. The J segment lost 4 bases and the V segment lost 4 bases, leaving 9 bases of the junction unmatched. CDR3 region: CASSLNRGLSTEAFF. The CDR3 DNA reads TGCGCCAGCAGCCTGAACAGGGGATTAAGCACTGAAGCTTTCTTT.

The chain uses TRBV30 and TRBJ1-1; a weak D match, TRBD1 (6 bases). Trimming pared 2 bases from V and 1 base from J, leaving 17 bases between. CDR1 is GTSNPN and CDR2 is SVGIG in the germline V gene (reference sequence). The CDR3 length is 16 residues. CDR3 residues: CAWSQRGGRPNTEAFF. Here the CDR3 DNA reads TGTGCCTGGAGTCAGAGAGGGGGACGGCCGAACACTGAAGCTTTCTTT.

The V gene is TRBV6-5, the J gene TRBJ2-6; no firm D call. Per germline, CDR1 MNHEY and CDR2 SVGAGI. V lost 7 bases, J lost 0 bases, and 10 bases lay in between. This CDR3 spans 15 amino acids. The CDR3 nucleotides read TGTGCCAGCACATTCCTCAGCTCTGGGGCCAACGTCCTGACTTTC. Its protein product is CASTFLSSGANVLTF.

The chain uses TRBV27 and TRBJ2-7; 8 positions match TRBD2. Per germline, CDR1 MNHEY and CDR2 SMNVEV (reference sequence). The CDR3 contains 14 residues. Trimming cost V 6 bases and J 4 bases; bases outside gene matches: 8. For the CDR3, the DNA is TGTGCCAGCAGGGGGGCGGGAGGACTTTACGAGCAGTACTTC. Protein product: CASRGAGGLYEQYF.

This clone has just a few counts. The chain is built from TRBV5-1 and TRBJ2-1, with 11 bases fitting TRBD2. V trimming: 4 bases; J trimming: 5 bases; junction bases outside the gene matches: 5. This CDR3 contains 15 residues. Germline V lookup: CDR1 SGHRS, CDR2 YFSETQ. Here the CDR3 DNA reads TGCGCCAGCAGCGCTAGCGGGGGGTACGACAATGAGCAGTTCTTC. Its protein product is CASSASGGYDNEQFF.

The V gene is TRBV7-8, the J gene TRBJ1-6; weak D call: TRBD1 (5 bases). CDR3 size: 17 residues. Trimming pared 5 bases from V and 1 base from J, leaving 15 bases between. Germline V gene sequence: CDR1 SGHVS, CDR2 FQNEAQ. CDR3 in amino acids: CASSTPGGGSYNSPLHF. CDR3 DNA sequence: TGTGCCAGCAGCACCCCAGGTGGGGGGTCCTATAATTCACCCCTCCACTTT.

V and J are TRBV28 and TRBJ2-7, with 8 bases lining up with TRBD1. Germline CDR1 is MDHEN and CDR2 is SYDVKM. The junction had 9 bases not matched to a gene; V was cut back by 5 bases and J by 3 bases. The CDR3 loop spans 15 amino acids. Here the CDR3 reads CASSPPGQAFYEQYF. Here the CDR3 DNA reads TGTGCCAGCAGTCCGCCGGGACAGGCTTTCTACGAGCAGTACTTC.

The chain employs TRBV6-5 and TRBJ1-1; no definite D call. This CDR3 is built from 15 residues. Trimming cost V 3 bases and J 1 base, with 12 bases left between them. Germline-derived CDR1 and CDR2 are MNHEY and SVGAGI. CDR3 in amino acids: CASSYQERRNTEAFF. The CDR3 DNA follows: TGTGCCAGCAGTTATCAGGAACGCCGGAACACTGAAGCTTTCTTT.

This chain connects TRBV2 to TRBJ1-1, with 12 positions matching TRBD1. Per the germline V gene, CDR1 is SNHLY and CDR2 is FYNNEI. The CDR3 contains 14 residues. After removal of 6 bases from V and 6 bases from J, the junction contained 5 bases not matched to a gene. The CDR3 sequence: CASRGDRGPAEAFF. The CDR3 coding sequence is TGTGCCAGCAGAGGGGACAGGGGGCCCGCTGAAGCTTTCTTT.

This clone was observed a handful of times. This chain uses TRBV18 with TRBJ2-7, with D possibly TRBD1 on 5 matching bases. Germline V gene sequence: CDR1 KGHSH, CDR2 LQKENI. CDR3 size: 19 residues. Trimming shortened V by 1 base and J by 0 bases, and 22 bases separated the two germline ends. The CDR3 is CASSPLSDRGSASSYEQYF. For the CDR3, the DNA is TGTGCCAGCTCACCACTGTCAGATAGGGGCTCAGCGAGCTCCTACGAGCAGTACTTC.

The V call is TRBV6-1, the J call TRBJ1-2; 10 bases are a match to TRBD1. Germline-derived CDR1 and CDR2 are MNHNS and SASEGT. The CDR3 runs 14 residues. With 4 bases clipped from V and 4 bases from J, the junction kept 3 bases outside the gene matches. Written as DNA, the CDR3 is TGTGCCAGCAGTGCCGGACAGGGGGTCTATGGCTACACCTTC. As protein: CASSAGQGVYGYTF.

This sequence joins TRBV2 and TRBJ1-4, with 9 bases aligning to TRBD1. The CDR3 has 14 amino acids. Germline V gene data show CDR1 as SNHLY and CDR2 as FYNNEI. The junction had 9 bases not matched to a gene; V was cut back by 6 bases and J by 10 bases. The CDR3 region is CASSRTGGFVKLFF. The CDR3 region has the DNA TGTGCCAGCAGCCGTACAGGGGGCTTTGTAAAACTGTTTTTT.

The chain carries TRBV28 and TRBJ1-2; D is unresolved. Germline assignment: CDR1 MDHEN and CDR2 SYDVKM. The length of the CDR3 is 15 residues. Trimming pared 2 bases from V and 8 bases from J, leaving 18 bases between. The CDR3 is CASSLVPGRTGGYTF. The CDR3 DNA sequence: TGTGCCAGCAGTTTAGTTCCGGGGAGGACGGGCGGCTACACCTTC.

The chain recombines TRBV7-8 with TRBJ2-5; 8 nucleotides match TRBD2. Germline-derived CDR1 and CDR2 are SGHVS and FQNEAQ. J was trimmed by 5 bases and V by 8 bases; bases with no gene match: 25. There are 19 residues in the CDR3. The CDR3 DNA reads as TGTGCCAGCTCTCGCGGGGCACTAGCGGCCTCCCCCAGTCAGGAGACCCAGTACTTC. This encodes CASSRGALAASPSQETQYF.

The CDR3 reads CASSFQSTDTQYF. DNA for the CDR3: TGTGCCAGCAGCTTCCAAAGCACAGATACGCAGTATTTT. This rearrangement joins TRBV5-6 to TRBJ2-3; no definite D call. The CDR3 length is 13 residues. Trimming left V 2 bases short and J 0 bases short, with 4 bases between. The germline V gene encodes CDR1 SGHDT and CDR2 YYEEEE.

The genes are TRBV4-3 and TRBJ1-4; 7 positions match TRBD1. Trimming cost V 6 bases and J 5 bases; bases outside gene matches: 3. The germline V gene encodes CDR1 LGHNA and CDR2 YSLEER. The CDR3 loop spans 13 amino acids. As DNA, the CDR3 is TGCGCCAGCAGTCCGGGACAGAATGAAAAACTGTTTTTT. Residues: CASSPGQNEKLFF.

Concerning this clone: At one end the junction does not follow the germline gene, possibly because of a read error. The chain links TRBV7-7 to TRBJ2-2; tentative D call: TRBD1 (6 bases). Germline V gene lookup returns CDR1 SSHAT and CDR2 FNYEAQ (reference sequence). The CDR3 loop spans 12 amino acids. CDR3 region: CASSSGVGELFF. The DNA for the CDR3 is TGTGCTAGCAGCTCAGGGGTGGGGGAGCTGTTTTTT.

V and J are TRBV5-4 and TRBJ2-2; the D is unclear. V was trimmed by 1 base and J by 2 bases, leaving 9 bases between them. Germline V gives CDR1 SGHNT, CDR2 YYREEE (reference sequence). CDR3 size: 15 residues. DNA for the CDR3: TGTGCCAGCAGCTTGTCAGTAGCCAACACCGGGGAGCTGTTTTTT. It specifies CASSLSVANTGELFF.

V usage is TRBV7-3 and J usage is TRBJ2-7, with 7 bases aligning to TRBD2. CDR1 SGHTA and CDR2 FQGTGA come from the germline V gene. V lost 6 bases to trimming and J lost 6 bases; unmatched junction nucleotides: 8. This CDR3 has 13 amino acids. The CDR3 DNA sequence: TGTGCCAGCAGGCCCGGGACTAAGGGCGAGCAGTACTTC. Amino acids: CASRPGTKGEQYF.

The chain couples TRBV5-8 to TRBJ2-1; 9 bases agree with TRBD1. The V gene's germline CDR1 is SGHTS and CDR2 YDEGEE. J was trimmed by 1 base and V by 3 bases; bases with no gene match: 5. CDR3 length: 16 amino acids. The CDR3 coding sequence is TGTGCCAGCAGCTCACGACAGGGGGTGTCCTACAATGAGCAGTTCTTC. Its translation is CASSSRQGVSYNEQFF.

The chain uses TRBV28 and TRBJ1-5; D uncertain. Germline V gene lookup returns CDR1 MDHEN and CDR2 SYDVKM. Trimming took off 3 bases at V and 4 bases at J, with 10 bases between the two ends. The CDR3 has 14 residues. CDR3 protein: CASSFTGLNQPQHF. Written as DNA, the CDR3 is TGTGCCAGCAGTTTTACGGGGTTGAATCAGCCCCAGCATTTT.

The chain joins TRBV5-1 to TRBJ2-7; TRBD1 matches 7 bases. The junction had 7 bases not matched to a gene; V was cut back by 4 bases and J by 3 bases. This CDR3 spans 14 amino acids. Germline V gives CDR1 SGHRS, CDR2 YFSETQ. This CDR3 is CASSLPGQNYEQYF. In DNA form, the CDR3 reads TGCGCCAGCAGCCTACCGGGACAGAACTACGAGCAGTACTTC.

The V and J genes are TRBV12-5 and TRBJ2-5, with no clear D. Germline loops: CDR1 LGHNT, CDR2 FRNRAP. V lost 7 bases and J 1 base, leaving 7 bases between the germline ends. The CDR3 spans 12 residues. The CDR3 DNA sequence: TGTGCTAGTGCCGGAGTCCAAGAGACCCAGTACTTC. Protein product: CASAGVQETQYF.

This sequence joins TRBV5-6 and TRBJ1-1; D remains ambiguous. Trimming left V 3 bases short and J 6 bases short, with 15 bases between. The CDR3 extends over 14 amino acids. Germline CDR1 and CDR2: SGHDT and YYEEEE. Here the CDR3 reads CASSSNRRGSEAFF. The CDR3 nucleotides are TGTGCCAGCAGCTCGAACAGACGTGGGTCTGAAGCTTTCTTT.

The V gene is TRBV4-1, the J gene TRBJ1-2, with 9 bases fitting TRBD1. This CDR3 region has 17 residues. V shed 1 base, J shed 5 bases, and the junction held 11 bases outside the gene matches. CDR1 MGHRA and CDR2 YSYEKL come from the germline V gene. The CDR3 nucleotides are TGCGCCAGCAGCCAAGCGGCCGGGACAGGGCAGTTATATGGCTACACCTTC. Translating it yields CASSQAAGTGQLYGYTF.

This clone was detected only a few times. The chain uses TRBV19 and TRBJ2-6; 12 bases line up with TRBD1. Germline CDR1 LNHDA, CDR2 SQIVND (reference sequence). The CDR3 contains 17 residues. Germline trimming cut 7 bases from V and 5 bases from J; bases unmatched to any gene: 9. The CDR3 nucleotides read TGTGCCAGTATTAATTGGGGGACAGGGGGCAGGGCCAACGTCCTGACTTTC. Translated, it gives CASINWGTGGRANVLTF.

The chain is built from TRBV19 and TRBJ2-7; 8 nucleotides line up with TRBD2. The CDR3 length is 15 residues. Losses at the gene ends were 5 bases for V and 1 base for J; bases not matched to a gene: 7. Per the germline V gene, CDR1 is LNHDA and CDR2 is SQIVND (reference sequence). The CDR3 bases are TGTGCCAGTAGTCCAAGCGGGGGAGGGTCCTACGAGCAGTACTTC. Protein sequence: CASSPSGGGSYEQYF.

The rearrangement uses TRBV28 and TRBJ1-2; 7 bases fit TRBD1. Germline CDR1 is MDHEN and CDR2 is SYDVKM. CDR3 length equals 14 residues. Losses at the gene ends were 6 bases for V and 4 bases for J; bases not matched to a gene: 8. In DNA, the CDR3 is TGTGCCAGCAGGCCTAGGGGGCCCCTCTATGGCTACACCTTC. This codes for CASRPRGPLYGYTF.